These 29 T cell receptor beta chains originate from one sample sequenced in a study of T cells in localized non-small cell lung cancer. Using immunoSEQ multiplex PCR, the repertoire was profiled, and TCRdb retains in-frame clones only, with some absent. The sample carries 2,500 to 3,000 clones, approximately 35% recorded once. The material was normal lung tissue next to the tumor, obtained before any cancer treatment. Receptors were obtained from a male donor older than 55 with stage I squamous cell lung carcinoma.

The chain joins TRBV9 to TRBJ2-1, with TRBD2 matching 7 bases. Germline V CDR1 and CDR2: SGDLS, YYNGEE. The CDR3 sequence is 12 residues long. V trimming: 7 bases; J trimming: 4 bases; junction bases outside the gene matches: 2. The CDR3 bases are TGTGCCAGCTCTAGCGGATACAATGAGCAGTTCTTC. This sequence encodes CASSSGYNEQFF.

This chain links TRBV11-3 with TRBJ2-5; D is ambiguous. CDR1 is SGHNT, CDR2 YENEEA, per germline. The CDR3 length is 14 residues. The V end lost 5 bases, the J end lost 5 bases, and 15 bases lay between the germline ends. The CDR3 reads CASSTYTLGETQYF. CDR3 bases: TGTGCCAGCAGCACTTACACGCTAGGGGAGACCCAGTACTTC.

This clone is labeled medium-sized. The CDR3 loop is CASSLSGHTLSYGYTF. The CDR3 coding sequence is TGTGCCAGCAGCTTATCTGGACACACACTATCCTATGGCTACACCTTC. V and J are TRBV11-3 and TRBJ1-2; tentatively, D is TRBD1 (5 bases). This CDR3 is 16 amino acids long. Between the trimmed V and J ends, which lost 2 bases and 4 bases, there was a span of 17 bases. Germline V lookup: CDR1 SGHNT, CDR2 YENEEA.

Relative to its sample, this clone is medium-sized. The DNA of the CDR3 is TGTGCCAGCAGCTACGCGGGGGTAATGAACACTGAAGCTTTCTTT. Encoded protein: CASSYAGVMNTEAFF. The chain couples TRBV11-3 to TRBJ1-1, with D possibly being TRBD1 (5 bases). CDR1 and CDR2 from the germline V gene are SGHNT and YENEEA. The CDR3 is 15 residues long. V was shortened by 4 bases and J by 0 bases, with 12 bases between the two germline ends.

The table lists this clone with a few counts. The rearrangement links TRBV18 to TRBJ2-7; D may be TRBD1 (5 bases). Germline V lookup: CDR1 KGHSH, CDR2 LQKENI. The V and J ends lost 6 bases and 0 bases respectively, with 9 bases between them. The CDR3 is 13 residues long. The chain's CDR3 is CASSQQDSYEQYF. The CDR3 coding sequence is TGTGCCAGCTCGCAACAGGACTCCTACGAGCAGTACTTC.

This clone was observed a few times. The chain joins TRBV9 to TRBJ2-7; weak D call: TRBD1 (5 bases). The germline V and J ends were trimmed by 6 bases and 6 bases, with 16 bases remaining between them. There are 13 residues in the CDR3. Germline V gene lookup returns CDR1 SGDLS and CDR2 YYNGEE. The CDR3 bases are TGTGCCAGCATGGCTGTGTATGGGGCCGAGCAGTACTTC. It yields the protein CASMAVYGAEQYF.

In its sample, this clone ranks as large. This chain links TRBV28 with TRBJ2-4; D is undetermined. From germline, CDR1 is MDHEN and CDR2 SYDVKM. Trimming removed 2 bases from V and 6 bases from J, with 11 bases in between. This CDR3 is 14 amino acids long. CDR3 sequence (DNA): TGTGCCAGCAGTTTAAAGGTTCAGGCAAACATTCAGTACTTC. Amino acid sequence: CASSLKVQANIQYF.

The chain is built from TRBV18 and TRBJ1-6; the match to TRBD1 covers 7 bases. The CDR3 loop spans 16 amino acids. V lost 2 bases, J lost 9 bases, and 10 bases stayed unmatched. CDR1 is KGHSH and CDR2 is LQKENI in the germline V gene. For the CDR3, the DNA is TGTGCCAGCTCACCATATACGGACAGGCTGGTTTCACCCCTCCACTTT. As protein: CASSPYTDRLVSPLHF.

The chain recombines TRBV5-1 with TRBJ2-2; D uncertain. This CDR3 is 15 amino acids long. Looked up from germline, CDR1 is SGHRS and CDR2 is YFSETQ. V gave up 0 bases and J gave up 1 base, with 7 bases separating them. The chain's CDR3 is CASSLAERNTGELFF. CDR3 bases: TGCGCCAGCAGCTTGGCTGAGCGGAACACCGGGGAGCTGTTTTTT.

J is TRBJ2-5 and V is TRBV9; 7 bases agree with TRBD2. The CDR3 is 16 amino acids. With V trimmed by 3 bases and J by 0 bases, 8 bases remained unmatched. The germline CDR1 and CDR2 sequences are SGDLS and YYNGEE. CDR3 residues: CASSAGTGGNQETQYF. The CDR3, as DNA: TGTGCCAGCAGCGCTGGGACGGGGGGAAACCAAGAGACCCAGTACTTC.

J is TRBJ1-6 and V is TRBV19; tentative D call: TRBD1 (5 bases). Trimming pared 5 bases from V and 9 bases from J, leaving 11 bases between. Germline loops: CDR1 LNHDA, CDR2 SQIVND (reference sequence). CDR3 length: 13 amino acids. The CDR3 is CASSSGESSPLHF. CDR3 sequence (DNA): TGTGCCAGTAGTTCGGGGGAAAGTTCACCCCTCCACTTT.

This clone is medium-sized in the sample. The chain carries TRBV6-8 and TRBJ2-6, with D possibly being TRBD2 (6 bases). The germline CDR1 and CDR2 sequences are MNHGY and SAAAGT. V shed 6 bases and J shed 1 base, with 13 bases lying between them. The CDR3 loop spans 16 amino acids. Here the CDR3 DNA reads TGTGCCAGCAGCCCGGACGGACTATCTGGGGCCAACGTCCTGACTTTC. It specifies CASSPDGLSGANVLTF.

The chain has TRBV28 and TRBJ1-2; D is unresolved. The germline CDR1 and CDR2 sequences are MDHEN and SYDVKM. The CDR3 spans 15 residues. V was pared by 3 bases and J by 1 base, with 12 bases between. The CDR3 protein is CASSFGDHSNYGYTF. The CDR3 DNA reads TGTGCCAGCAGTTTCGGCGATCATAGTAACTATGGCTACACCTTC.

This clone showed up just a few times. The DNA for the CDR3 is TGTGCCAGCAGAGGCAGGGAGACAGATGGCTACACCTTC. Its protein is CASRGRETDGYTF. The chain employs TRBV6-8 and TRBJ1-2, with D maybe TRBD1 (5 bases). This CDR3 spans 13 amino acids. CDR1 and CDR2 from the germline V gene are MNHGY and SAAAGT. Trimming stripped 6 bases from V and 6 bases from J, with 14 bases between.

As DNA, the CDR3 is TGTGCCATCAGTGAGTCCGGACAGGGCTTGAACACTGAAGCTTTCTTT. It codes for CAISESGQGLNTEAFF. V gene TRBV10-3 combines with J gene TRBJ1-1, with 8 positions matching TRBD1. Per the germline V gene, CDR1 is ENHRY and CDR2 is SYGVKD. Trimming at V came to 0 bases and at J to 0 bases, leaving 3 bases not matched to a gene. CDR3 length: 16 residues.

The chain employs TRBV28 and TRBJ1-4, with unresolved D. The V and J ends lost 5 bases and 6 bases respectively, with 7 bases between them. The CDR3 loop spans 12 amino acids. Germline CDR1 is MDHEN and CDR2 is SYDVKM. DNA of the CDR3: TGTGCCAGCAGTCCCCCTCATGAAAAACTGTTTTTT. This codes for CASSPPHEKLFF.

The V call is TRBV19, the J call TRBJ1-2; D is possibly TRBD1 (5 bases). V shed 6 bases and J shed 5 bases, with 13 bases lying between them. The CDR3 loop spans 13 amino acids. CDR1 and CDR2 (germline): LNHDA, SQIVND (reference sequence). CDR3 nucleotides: TGTGCCAGTAGAGTCCAGGGTCTATATGGCTACACCTTC. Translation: CASRVQGLYGYTF.

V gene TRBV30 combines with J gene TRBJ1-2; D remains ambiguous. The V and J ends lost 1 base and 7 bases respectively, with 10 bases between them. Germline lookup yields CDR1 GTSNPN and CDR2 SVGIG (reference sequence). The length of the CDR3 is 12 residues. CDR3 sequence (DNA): TGTGCCTGGAGTGATAGGAGGTCTGGCTACACCTTC. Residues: CAWSDRRSGYTF.

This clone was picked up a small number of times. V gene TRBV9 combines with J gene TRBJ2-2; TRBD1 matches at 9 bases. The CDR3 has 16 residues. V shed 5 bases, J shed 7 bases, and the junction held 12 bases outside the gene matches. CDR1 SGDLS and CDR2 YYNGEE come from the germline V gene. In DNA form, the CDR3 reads TGTGCCAGCAGTGACAGGGACAGGGTAGAGAACGGGGAGCTGTTTTTT. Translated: CASSDRDRVENGELFF.

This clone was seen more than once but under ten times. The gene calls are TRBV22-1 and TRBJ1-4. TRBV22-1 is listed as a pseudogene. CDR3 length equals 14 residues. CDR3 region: CATSGGVRDEKLFF. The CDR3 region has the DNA TGTGCCACATCAGGCGGGGTGAGGGATGAAAAACTGTTTTTT.

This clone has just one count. CDR3 DNA: TGTGCCAGTAGCGAGACAGGGGAAAATTCACCCCTCCACTTT. It specifies CASSETGENSPLHF. The rearrangement links TRBV19 to TRBJ1-6; 8 bases map to TRBD1. Germline V CDR1 and CDR2: LNHDA, SQIVND (reference sequence). J lost 7 bases, V lost 6 bases, and 5 bases had no gene match. The CDR3 is 14 amino acids.

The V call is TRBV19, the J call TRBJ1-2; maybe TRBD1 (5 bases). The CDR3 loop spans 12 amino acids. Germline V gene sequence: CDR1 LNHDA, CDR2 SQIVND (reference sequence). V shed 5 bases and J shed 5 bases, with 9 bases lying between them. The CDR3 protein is CASSETEYGYTF. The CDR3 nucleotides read TGTGCCAGTAGTGAGACAGAGTATGGCTACACCTTC.

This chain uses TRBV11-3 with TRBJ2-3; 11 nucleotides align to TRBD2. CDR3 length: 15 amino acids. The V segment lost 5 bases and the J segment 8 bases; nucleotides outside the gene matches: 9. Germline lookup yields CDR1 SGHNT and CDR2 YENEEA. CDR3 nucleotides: TGTGCCAGCAGCCTCGGGACTAGCGGATCAAGTACGCAGTATTTT. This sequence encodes CASSLGTSGSSTQYF. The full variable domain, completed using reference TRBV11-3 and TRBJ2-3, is EAGVVQSPRYKIIEKKQPVAFWCNPISGHNTLYWYLQNLGQGPELLIRYENEEAVDDSQLPKDRFSAERLKGVDSTLKIQPAELGDSAVYLCASSLGTSGSSTQYFGPGTRLTVL.

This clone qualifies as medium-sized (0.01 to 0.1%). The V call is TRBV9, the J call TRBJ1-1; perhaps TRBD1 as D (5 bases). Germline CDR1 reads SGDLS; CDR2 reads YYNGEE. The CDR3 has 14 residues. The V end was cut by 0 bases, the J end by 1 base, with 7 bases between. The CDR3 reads CASSVGQGNTEAFF. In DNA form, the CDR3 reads TGTGCCAGCAGCGTAGGGCAGGGGAACACTGAAGCTTTCTTT.

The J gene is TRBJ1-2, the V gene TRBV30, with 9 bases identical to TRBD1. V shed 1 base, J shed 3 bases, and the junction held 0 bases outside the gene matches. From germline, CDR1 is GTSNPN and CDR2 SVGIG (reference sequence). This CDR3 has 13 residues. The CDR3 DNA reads TGTGCCTGGAGTGGACAGGGGGACTATGGCTACACCTTC. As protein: CAWSGQGDYGYTF.

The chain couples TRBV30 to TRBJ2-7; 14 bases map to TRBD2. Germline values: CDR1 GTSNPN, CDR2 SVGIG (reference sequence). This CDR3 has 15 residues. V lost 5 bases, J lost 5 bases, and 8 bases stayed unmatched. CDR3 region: CAWSYGLAGGNEQYF. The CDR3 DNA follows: TGTGCCTGGTCCTACGGACTAGCGGGGGGAAACGAGCAGTACTTC.

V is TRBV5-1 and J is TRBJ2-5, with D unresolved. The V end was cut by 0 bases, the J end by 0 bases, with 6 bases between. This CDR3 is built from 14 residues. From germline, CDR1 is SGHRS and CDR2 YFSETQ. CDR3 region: CASSLGRDQETQYF. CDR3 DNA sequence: TGCGCCAGCAGCTTGGGAAGGGACCAAGAGACCCAGTACTTC.

The CDR3 region is CASSDLDSPLHF. The DNA for the CDR3 is TGCGCCAGCAGTGACTTGGATTCACCCCTCCACTTT. The chain carries TRBV10-1 and TRBJ1-6, with D unclear. This CDR3 region has 12 residues. V was clipped by 3 bases and J by 8 bases, with 5 bases between them. Looked up from germline, CDR1 is WNHNN and CDR2 is SYGVQD (reference sequence).

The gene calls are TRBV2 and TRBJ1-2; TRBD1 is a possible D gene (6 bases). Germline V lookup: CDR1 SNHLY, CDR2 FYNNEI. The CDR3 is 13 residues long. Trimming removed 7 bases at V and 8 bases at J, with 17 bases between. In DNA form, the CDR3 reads TGTGCCAGCATTTGGGCAGGGGAGAGGGGCTACACCTTC. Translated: CASIWAGERGYTF.